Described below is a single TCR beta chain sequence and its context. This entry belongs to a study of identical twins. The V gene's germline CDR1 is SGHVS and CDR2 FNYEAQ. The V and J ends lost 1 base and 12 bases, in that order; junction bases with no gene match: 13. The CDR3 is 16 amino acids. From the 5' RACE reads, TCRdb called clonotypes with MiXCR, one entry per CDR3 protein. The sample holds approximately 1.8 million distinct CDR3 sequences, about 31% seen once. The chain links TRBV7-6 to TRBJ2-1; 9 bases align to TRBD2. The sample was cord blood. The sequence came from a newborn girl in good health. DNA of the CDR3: TGTGCCAGCAGCTTAGGTGGCGGGAGGGCCCCTTTAGTGCAGTTCTTC. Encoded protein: CASSLGGGRAPLVQFF.